What follows describes a single T cell receptor beta chain. V was shortened by 4 bases and J by 2 bases, with 12 bases between the two germline ends. This CDR3 comprises 15 residues. Per the germline V gene, CDR1 is SNHLY and CDR2 is FYNNEI. These data belong to a study of T cells in Graves' hyperthyroidism and ophthalmopathy. RNA transcripts provided the source from which TCR beta CDR3 regions were amplified. The HTBI primer set drove a first-round RT-PCR of the TCR CDR3. TCRdb reprocessed the multiplex PCR reads with MiXCR, giving one entry per CDR3 protein. The repertoire holds 450,000 to 700,000 distinct CDR3 sequences, with 46% as singletons. Those patients with uncontrolled infection, other autoimmune disease, pregnancy or lactation were excluded. Diagnoses used clinical symptoms, serum thyroxine and TRAb, thyroid ultrasound and orbital computed tomography.

The chain carries TRBV2 and TRBJ1-5; a possible D gene is TRBD1 (5 bases). The sample taken for sequencing was peripheral blood or thyroid tissue (not recorded which). The receptor was derived from an adult woman with Graves' disease, either hyperthyroidism or ophthalmopathy (not recorded which). Here the CDR3 DNA reads TGTGCCAGCAGTGCCCAGAGAGGGGGCAATCAGCCCCAGCATTTT. It encodes CASSAQRGGNQPQHF. The variable domain in full, completed from reference TRBV2 and TRBJ1-5, reads EPEVTQTPSHQVTQMGQEVILRCVPISNHLYFYWYRQILGQKVEFLVSFYNNEISEKSEIFDDQFSVERPDGSNFTLKIRSTKLEDSAMYFCASSAQRGGNQPQHFGDGTRLSIL.